The 32 T cell receptor beta chains below come from one sample, sequenced in a study of T cells in Graves' hyperthyroidism and ophthalmopathy. From RNA transcripts, TCR beta CDR3 regions were amplified. HTBI primers were the set used in a first-round RT-PCR of the TCR CDR3. TCRdb ran MiXCR on the multiplex PCR reads and lists one entry per CDR3 protein. The data contain some 500,000 distinct CDR3 sequences, around an eighth of them seen just once; the ten biggest clones take up under 20%. Sequencing was carried out using blood. The origin of the receptors is a young woman with Graves' hyperthyroidism.

The rearrangement links TRBV4-1 to TRBJ1-2, with D perhaps matching TRBD1 (6 bases). V lost 1 base to trimming and J lost 2 bases, with 23 bases between them. Per the germline V gene, CDR1 is MGHRA and CDR2 is YSYEKL. CDR3 length: 19 residues. The CDR3 region has the DNA TGCGCCAGCAGCCAAGTCGGCGGACATTATCGCGGACAGAACTATGGCTACACCTTC. Protein product: CASSQVGGHYRGQNYGYTF.

This clonotype was seen repeatedly, ten times or more. The chain joins TRBV19 to TRBJ2-3, with unresolved D. This CDR3 contains 12 residues. The germline gives CDR1 LNHDA, CDR2 SQIVND (reference sequence). The V end lost 6 bases, the J end lost 4 bases, and 8 bases lay between the germline ends. The DNA for the CDR3 is TGTGCCAGTAGCACCGTGGCAGATACGCAGTATTTT. Its protein product is CASSTVADTQYF.

This clonotype occurred many times. The chain has TRBV30 and TRBJ1-3; no clear D gene. This CDR3 spans 17 amino acids. Trimming removed 0 bases at V and 0 bases at J, with 15 bases between. The germline gives CDR1 GTSNPN, CDR2 SVGIG (reference sequence). Here the CDR3 reads CAWSVHLRAFSGNTIYF. The CDR3 DNA sequence: TGTGCCTGGAGTGTACATCTGAGGGCCTTCTCTGGAAACACCATATATTTT.

In its sample, this clonotype was seen many times. This sequence joins TRBV2 and TRBJ1-1; possible D gene TRBD1, 5 bases. V was cut by 1 base and J by 1 base, with 10 bases left in between. In germline, CDR1 is SNHLY, CDR2 FYNNEI. There are 15 residues in the CDR3. For the CDR3, the DNA is TGTGCCAGCAGTGAAGGCAAGGGGACGAACACTGAAGCTTTCTTT. It translates to CASSEGKGTNTEAFF.

This clonotype showed up many times. The chain is built from TRBV9 and TRBJ1-1, with 7 bases fitting TRBD1. Germline CDR1 SGDLS, CDR2 YYNGEE. CDR3 length equals 14 residues. J was trimmed by 3 bases and V by 0 bases; bases with no gene match: 2. The CDR3 spells CASSVDRGDTEAFF. The CDR3 region has the DNA TGTGCCAGCAGCGTAGACAGGGGAGACACTGAAGCTTTCTTT.

The chain carries TRBV11-2 and TRBJ2-2, with D unclear. The V end lost 4 bases, the J end lost 1 base, and 10 bases lay between the germline ends. This CDR3 contains 15 residues. Germline CDR1 and CDR2: SGHAT and FQNNGV. CDR3 bases: TGTGCCAGCAGCTCCATCCAGAGGAACACCGGGGAGCTGTTTTTT. Translated, it gives CASSSIQRNTGELFF.

In its sample, this clonotype was seen a few times. A clone one base away is much larger, so this may be a read error. The V and J genes are TRBV11-1 and TRBJ2-3; D ambiguous. The V gene's germline CDR1 is SGHAT and CDR2 FQDESV (reference sequence). V lost 1 base to trimming and J lost 8 bases, with 7 bases between them. The CDR3 length is 12 residues. CDR3 protein: CASSLVKGTQYF. The CDR3, as DNA: TGTGCCAGCAGCTTAGTGAAGGGTACGCAGTATTTT. Full variable domain (missing parts from reference TRBV11-1 and TRBJ2-3): EAEVAQSPRYKITEKSQAVAFWCDPISGHATLYWYRQILGQGPELLVQFQDESVVDDSQLPKDRFSAERLKGVDSTLKIQPAELGDSAMYLCASSLVKGTQYFGPGTRLTVL.

Ten or more counts support this clonotype. The chain joins TRBV5-5 to TRBJ1-2, with D uncertain. Trimming cost V 4 bases and J 6 bases, with 19 bases left between them. This CDR3 comprises 15 residues. Germline V gene data show CDR1 as SGHKS and CDR2 as YYEKEE (reference sequence). CDR3: CASSLTVTRGNGYTF. The CDR3 bases are TGTGCCAGCAGCCTAACTGTGACTCGGGGTAATGGCTACACCTTC.

This clonotype has a count of ten or more. The V gene is TRBV11-3, the J gene TRBJ2-7; D ambiguous. Trimming shortened V by 1 base and J by 3 bases, and 13 bases separated the two germline ends. Looked up from germline, CDR1 is SGHNT and CDR2 is YENEEA. The CDR3 is 15 amino acids. CDR3 residues: CASSLGLGSVYEQYV. The CDR3 region has the DNA TGTGCCAGCAGCTTAGGTCTCGGGTCGGTCTACGAGCAGTACGTC.

The chain carries TRBV29-1 and TRBJ1-1, with TRBD1 matching 7 bases. V gave up 7 bases and J gave up 5 bases; unmatched junction bases: 13. CDR3 length equals 14 residues. Germline V gene data show CDR1 as SQVTM and CDR2 as ANQGSEA. CDR3 loop: CSADPTGLGTEAFF. As DNA, the CDR3 is TGCAGCGCCGACCCGACAGGGTTAGGGACTGAAGCTTTCTTT.

The V call is TRBV11-2, the J call TRBJ1-4; D possibly corresponds to TRBD1 (5 bases). The CDR3 contains 17 residues. Germline values: CDR1 SGHAT, CDR2 FQNNGV. Trimming removed 5 bases from V and 8 bases from J, with 24 bases in between. As DNA, the CDR3 is TGTGCCAGCAGCCCCCCTGCGGGCAGGACACATAGCGAAAAACTGTTTTTT. Its protein product is CASSPPAGRTHSEKLFF.

CDR3 nucleotides: TGTGCCTGGAGTATCGGGACTTACGAGCAGTACTTC. This codes for CAWSIGTYEQYF. The chain is built from TRBV30 and TRBJ2-7; D may be TRBD2 (6 bases). CDR1 GTSNPN and CDR2 SVGIG come from the germline V gene (reference sequence). V lost 2 bases, J lost 4 bases, and 9 bases lay in between. The CDR3 extends over 12 amino acids.

This clonotype appeared a few times. The J gene is TRBJ2-2, the V gene TRBV30; no clear D. Trimming removed 0 bases from V and 7 bases from J, with 6 bases in between. The CDR3 consists of 12 residues. From germline, CDR1 is GTSNPN and CDR2 SVGIG (reference sequence). CDR3 protein: CAWSVRFGELFF. In DNA, the CDR3 is TGTGCCTGGAGTGTACGCTTCGGGGAGCTGTTTTTT.

There are many counts of this clonotype. The V and J genes are TRBV3-1 and TRBJ2-4; D might be TRBD1 or TRBD2, each matching 7 bases. V was pared by 8 bases and J by 6 bases, with 26 bases between. The CDR3 consists of 17 residues. Germline assignment: CDR1 LGHDT and CDR2 YNNKEL (reference sequence). The CDR3 nucleotides read TGTGCCAGCGAGGGAGGGGGCGCGTTGGTTAGCGGAAACATTCAGTACTTC. Protein sequence: CASEGGGALVSGNIQYF.

This clonotype has a count of ten or more. The V gene is TRBV19, the J gene TRBJ2-7; TRBD2 matches 10 bases. Germline lookup yields CDR1 LNHDA and CDR2 SQIVND (reference sequence). CDR3 length: 15 amino acids. Losses at the gene ends were 3 bases for V and 4 bases for J; bases not matched to a gene: 6. CDR3 in amino acids: CASSIASGSRYEQYF. CDR3 sequence (DNA): TGTGCCAGTAGTATCGCTAGCGGGAGTAGGTACGAGCAGTACTTC.

This clonotype was recorded at least ten times. This chain uses TRBV20-1 with TRBJ2-2; D is perhaps TRBD2 (5 bases). This CDR3 has 15 amino acids. V was shortened by 3 bases and J by 2 bases, with 13 bases between the two germline ends. In germline, CDR1 is DFQATT, CDR2 SNEGSKA (reference sequence). This CDR3 reads CSAREARRNTGELFF. Here the CDR3 DNA reads TGCAGTGCTAGGGAGGCTAGAAGAAACACCGGGGAGCTGTTTTTT.

The table lists this clonotype with a few counts. The chain uses TRBV30 and TRBJ2-3; TRBD1 matches 9 bases. The CDR3 sequence is 16 residues long. With V trimmed by 0 bases and J by 0 bases, 4 bases remained unmatched. Germline V gene sequence: CDR1 GTSNPN, CDR2 SVGIG (reference sequence). CDR3 bases: TGTGCCTGGAGTGTAGGGACAGGGTCTAGCACAGATACGCAGTATTTT. Translating it yields CAWSVGTGSSTDTQYF.

V is TRBV5-5 and J is TRBJ2-7; TRBD2 might be the D (5 bases). V shed 0 bases and J shed 2 bases, with 15 bases lying between them. Germline V gives CDR1 SGHKS, CDR2 YYEKEE (reference sequence). This CDR3 region has 16 residues. The CDR3: CASSLVPSAGAYEQYV. CDR3 DNA sequence: TGTGCCAGCAGCTTGGTCCCCTCGGCGGGCGCCTACGAGCAGTACGTC.

In this sample, this clonotype turned up a few times. Germline is not matched at one junction end, which may reflect a read error. The V and J genes are TRBV2 and TRBJ1-2; no clear D. The germline gives CDR1 SNHLY, CDR2 FYNNEI. The CDR3 has 13 residues. This chain's CDR3 is CASSVGWAYGYTF. In nucleotides, the CDR3 is TGTGCCAGTAGTGTGGGGTGGGCCTATGGCTACACCTTC.

The sample holds many counts of this clonotype. This chain links TRBV9 with TRBJ2-1, with 12 bases matching TRBD2. Germline CDR1 is SGDLS and CDR2 is YYNGEE. V dropped 3 bases and J dropped 6; count of bases not matched to a gene: 4. This CDR3 comprises 15 residues. The CDR3 region is CASSGRLAGVNEQFF. The CDR3 DNA follows: TGTGCCAGCAGCGGTCGACTAGCGGGAGTCAATGAGCAGTTCTTC. The whole variable domain, filled in from reference TRBV9 and TRBJ2-1, reads DSGVTQTPKHLITATGQRVTLRCSPRSGDLSVYWYQQSLDQGLQFLIQYYNGEERAKGNILERFSAQQFPDLHSELNLSSLELGDSALYFCASSGRLAGVNEQFFGPGTRLTVL.

There are many counts of this clonotype. The rearrangement joins TRBV29-1 to TRBJ1-3; D might be TRBD1 (6 bases). From germline, CDR1 is SQVTM and CDR2 ANQGSEA. The CDR3 contains 12 residues. V was shortened by 3 bases and J by 3 bases, with 6 bases between the two germline ends. The CDR3 DNA follows: TGCAGCGTTGAGACAGGTGGAAACACCATATATTTT. This sequence encodes CSVETGGNTIYF. The full variable domain, rest sourced from reference TRBV29-1 and TRBJ1-3, is SAVISQKPSRDICQRGTSLTIQCQVDSQVTMMFWYRQQPGQSLTLIATANQGSEATYESGFVIDKFPISRPNLTFSTLTVSNMSPEDSSIYLCSVETGGNTIYFGEGSWLTVV.

This clonotype was counted between two and nine times. The chain recombines TRBV6-5 with TRBJ2-7; TRBD2 matches at 10 bases. CDR3 size: 15 residues. CDR1 MNHEY and CDR2 SVGAGI come from the germline V gene. V lost 2 bases, J lost 0 bases, and 1 base stayed unmatched. As DNA, the CDR3 is TGTGCCAGCAGTTACACTAGCGGGGTCTCCTACGAGCAGTACGTC. As protein: CASSYTSGVSYEQYV.

This clonotype came up many times. The rearrangement uses TRBV11-2 and TRBJ1-1; D remains ambiguous. Trimming stripped 8 bases from V and 5 bases from J, with 12 bases between. CDR1 is SGHAT, CDR2 FQNNGV, per germline. CDR3 length: 12 residues. CDR3 loop: CASERTGTEAFF. The CDR3 nucleotides are TGTGCCAGCGAAAGGACGGGGACTGAAGCTTTCTTT.

CDR3 in DNA: TGTGCCAGCAGGGAGGGGACTTGGGTCGGGGAGCTGTTTTTT. Protein sequence: CASREGTWVGELFF. This sequence joins TRBV6-1 and TRBJ2-2; D is perhaps TRBD2 (6 bases). V was clipped by 6 bases and J by 7 bases, with 15 bases between them. Germline lookup yields CDR1 MNHNS and CDR2 SASEGT. This CDR3 comprises 14 residues.

This clonotype was detected only a few times. The chain uses TRBV30 and TRBJ2-1, with 7 bases matching TRBD1. The CDR3 has 14 amino acids. Germline V CDR1 and CDR2: GTSNPN, SVGIG (reference sequence). J lost 5 bases, V lost 7 bases, and 11 bases had no gene match. The CDR3 protein is CASEAGQVNNEQFF. The CDR3 nucleotides read TGTGCCTCGGAGGCCGGACAGGTAAACAATGAGCAGTTCTTC. Based on the CDR3 plus reference TRBV30 and TRBJ2-1, the full variable domain is SQTIHQWPATLVQPVGSPLSLECTVEGTSNPNLYWYRQAAGRGLQLLFYSVGIGQISSEVPQNLSASRPQDRQFILSSKKLLLSDSGFYLCASEAGQVNNEQFFGPGTRLTVL.

A word on this clonotype: Relative to the germline gene, one junction end is altered; a read error may explain this. The chain uses TRBV7-7 and TRBJ2-5; tentative D call: TRBD2 (6 bases). CDR3 length: 15 amino acids. Per germline, CDR1 SSHAT and CDR2 FNYEAQ (reference sequence). The CDR3, as DNA: TGTGCTAGCAGCTTAGGGCCCGGGAGCGATGAGACCCAGTACTTC. It specifies CASSLGPGSDETQYF.

The gene calls are TRBV19 and TRBJ2-7; weak D call: TRBD2 (6 bases). Trimming stripped 6 bases from V and 5 bases from J, with 14 bases between. The CDR3 has 13 residues. Germline CDR1 reads LNHDA; CDR2 reads SQIVND (reference sequence). The CDR3 DNA reads TGTGCCAGTAGGAAGTCGGGAGCACACGAGCAGTACTTC. This encodes CASRKSGAHEQYF.

The V call is TRBV27, the J call TRBJ2-3, with D perhaps matching TRBD1 (7 bases). The CDR3 loop spans 15 amino acids. Germline values: CDR1 MNHEY, CDR2 SMNVEV (reference sequence). Trimming took off 4 bases at V and 4 bases at J, with 15 bases between the two ends. Written as DNA, the CDR3 is TGTGCCAGCAGTTATTTGGAGGGGGCATCAGATACGCAGTATTTT. This codes for CASSYLEGASDTQYF.

The chain is built from TRBV11-2 and TRBJ1-1, with D perhaps matching TRBD1 (5 bases). V was pared by 5 bases and J by 7 bases, with 20 bases between. Germline CDR1 is SGHAT and CDR2 is FQNNGV. The CDR3 covers 15 residues. The CDR3 region is CASSPATAQNGEAFF. The CDR3 region has the DNA TGTGCCAGCAGCCCGGCGACAGCCCAGAACGGTGAAGCTTTCTTT.

To note about this clonotype: A clone one base away is much larger, so this may be a read error. The CDR3 nucleotides are TGTGCTAGTGGGCCAACAGGGAGGGGCGACAATCAGCCCCAGCATTTT. Translation: CASGPTGRGDNQPQHF. The rearrangement uses TRBV12-5 and TRBJ1-5, with D perhaps matching TRBD1 (6 bases). CDR1 and CDR2 from the germline V gene are LGHNT and FRNRAP. Trimming removed 6 bases from V and 3 bases from J, with 18 bases in between. The CDR3 is 16 residues long.

This clonotype was counted at least ten times. J is TRBJ1-1 and V is TRBV4-1, with D possibly matching TRBD1 (6 bases). The germline CDR1 and CDR2 sequences are MGHRA and YSYEKL. The CDR3 consists of 15 residues. Deletions cut 3 bases from V and 2 bases from J, with 13 bases between. The CDR3 sequence is CASSQTGKPNTEAFF. The CDR3 nucleotides read TGCGCCAGCAGCCAGACAGGTAAACCAAACACTGAAGCTTTCTTT.

This clonotype was found a few times. This rearrangement joins TRBV2 to TRBJ2-1; the match to TRBD1 covers 7 bases. The V gene end was trimmed by 6 bases and the J gene end by 5 bases; junction bases not matched to a gene: 13. Germline CDR1 SNHLY, CDR2 FYNNEI. The CDR3 is 16 residues long. Written as DNA, the CDR3 is TGTGCCAGCAGCGCAGTTACGGACAGGTCGAACAATGAGCAGTTCTTC. Translated, it gives CASSAVTDRSNNEQFF.